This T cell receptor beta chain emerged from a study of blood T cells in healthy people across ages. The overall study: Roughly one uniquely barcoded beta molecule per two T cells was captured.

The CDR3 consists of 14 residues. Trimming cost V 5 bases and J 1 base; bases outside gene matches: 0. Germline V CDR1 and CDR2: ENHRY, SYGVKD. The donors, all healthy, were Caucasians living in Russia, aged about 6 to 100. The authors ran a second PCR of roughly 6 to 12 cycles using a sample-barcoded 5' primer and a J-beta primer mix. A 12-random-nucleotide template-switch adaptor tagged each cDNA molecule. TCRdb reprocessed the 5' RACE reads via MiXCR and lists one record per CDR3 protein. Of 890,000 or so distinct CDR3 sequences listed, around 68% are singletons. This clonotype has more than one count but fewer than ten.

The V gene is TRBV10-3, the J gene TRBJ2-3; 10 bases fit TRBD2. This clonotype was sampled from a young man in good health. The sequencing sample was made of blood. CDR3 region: CAISTSGGTDTQYF. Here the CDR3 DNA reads TGTGCCATCAGTACTAGCGGGGGCACAGATACGCAGTATTTT.